The source of this T cell receptor (beta chain) is a study of T cell responses to AZD1222 COVID-19 vaccine. Findings and caveats of the study: There were vaccine-associated CD4 TCRs across spike, dominant at 160-218 and 743-854. Repertoire sampling occurred only after the peak T cell response.

The CDR3 is 15 residues long. CDR1 is KGHSH and CDR2 is LQKENI in the germline V gene. Trimming shortened V by 6 bases and J by 2 bases, and 13 bases separated the two germline ends. On this clone: Its antigen is not known.

The protocol was immunoSEQ multiplex PCR, while the TCRdb copy is restricted to in-frame clones and leaves out a portion. The data contain some 80,000 clones, around 89% of them seen just once; the ten biggest clones take up more than 5%. This sequence was found in an adult in good health. The source was peripheral blood, collected on day 0 of AZD1222 vaccination. This chain joins TRBV18 and TRBJ2-2; D is unclear. CDR3 amino acids: CASSPDIINTGELFF. The CDR3 nucleotides are TGTGCCAGCTCCCCCGACATTATCAACACCGGGGAGCTGTTTTTT.